This is a list of T cell receptor beta chains from one sample in a study of T cell responses to AZD1222 COVID-19 vaccine. Only in-frame clones appear in the TCRdb table, and some are missing; sequencing was by immunoSEQ multiplex PCR. The sample has 90,000 to 130,000 clones; around 85% are singletons. The material sequenced was peripheral blood, taken on day 0 of AZD1222 vaccination. The origin of the receptors is an adult in good health. The conserved cysteine and the conserved F or W are not part of the CDR3 here. Each record gives: V gene, J gene, D gene, CDR3 protein. A D gene is named only where the DNA matches it firmly.

V gene: TRBV14; J gene: TRBJ2-5; D gene: NA; CDR3 protein: ASSQDLGRRETQY
V gene: TRBV4-3; J gene: TRBJ1-4; D gene: TRBD1; CDR3 protein: ASSLGQGARVNEKLF
V gene: TRBV28; J gene: TRBJ1-5; D gene: TRBD1; CDR3 protein: ASKAGGTGAKQPQH
V gene: TRBV2; J gene: TRBJ1-1; D gene: NA; CDR3 protein: ASIQTPLGTEAF
V gene: TRBV4-3; J gene: TRBJ2-3; D gene: NA; CDR3 protein: ASSQDPFSVDTQY
V gene: TRBV20-1; J gene: TRBJ1-2; D gene: NA; CDR3 protein: SATNYGYT
V gene: TRBV5-1; J gene: TRBJ2-7; D gene: NA; CDR3 protein: ASSLEFGPGQEQY
V gene: TRBV15; J gene: TRBJ1-2; D gene: NA; CDR3 protein: ATSSVGRGGYT
V gene: TRBV6-2/TRBV6-3; J gene: TRBJ2-7; D gene: TRBD1; CDR3 protein: ASSRGTGLDEQY
V gene: TRBV6-5; J gene: TRBJ2-7; D gene: NA; CDR3 protein: ASMLGGSGYEQY
V gene: TRBV2; J gene: TRBJ2-1; D gene: NA; CDR3 protein: ASSRVREQF
V gene: TRBV24-1; J gene: TRBJ1-1; D gene: NA; CDR3 protein: ATSDPLFTEAF
V gene: TRBV2; J gene: TRBJ1-2; D gene: TRBD1; CDR3 protein: ASSGGTGGVYGYT
V gene: TRBV6-5; J gene: TRBJ1-6; D gene: TRBD1; CDR3 protein: ASTLQGAYNSPLH
V gene: TRBV5-1; J gene: TRBJ2-1; D gene: TRBD2; CDR3 protein: ASSWGTSGGKEQF
V gene: TRBV23-1; J gene: TRBJ2-7; D gene: NA; CDR3 protein: ASRLGQKSSYEQY
V gene: TRBV27; J gene: TRBJ1-1; D gene: TRBD1; CDR3 protein: ASSLQGRTEAF
V gene: TRBV7-2; J gene: TRBJ2-7; D gene: NA; CDR3 protein: ASSLFLGAPYEQY
V gene: TRBV11-2; J gene: TRBJ2-1; D gene: NA; CDR3 protein: ASSLSNNEQF
V gene: TRBV5-1; J gene: TRBJ2-2; D gene: TRBD2; CDR3 protein: ASSFLSGGKVGELF
V gene: TRBV18; J gene: TRBJ2-1; D gene: NA; CDR3 protein: ASSPHPSSYNEQF
V gene: TRBV11-2; J gene: TRBJ2-1; D gene: TRBD2; CDR3 protein: ASSPRLASSYNEQF